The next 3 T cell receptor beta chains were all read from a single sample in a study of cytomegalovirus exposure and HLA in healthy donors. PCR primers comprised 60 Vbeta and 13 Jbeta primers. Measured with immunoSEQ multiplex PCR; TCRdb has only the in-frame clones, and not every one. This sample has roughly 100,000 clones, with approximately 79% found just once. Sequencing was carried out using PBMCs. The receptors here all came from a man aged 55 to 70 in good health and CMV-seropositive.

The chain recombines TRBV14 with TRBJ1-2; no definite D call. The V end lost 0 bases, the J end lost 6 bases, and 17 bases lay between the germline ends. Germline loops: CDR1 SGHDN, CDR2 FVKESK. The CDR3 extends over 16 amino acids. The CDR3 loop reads CASSQDAGLLGNGYTF. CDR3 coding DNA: TGTGCCAGCAGCCAAGACGCGGGCCTCCTGGGGAATGGCTACACCTTC.

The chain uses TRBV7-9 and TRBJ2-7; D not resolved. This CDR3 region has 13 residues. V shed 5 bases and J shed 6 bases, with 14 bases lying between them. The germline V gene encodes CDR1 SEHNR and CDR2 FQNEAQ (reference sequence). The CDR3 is CASSPLSPREQYF. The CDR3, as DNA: TGTGCCAGCAGCCCCCTATCCCCTCGCGAGCAGTACTTC.

CDR3 in DNA: TGTGCCAGCGCTTCGTGGGGGGTTGCTAGCACAGATACGCAGTATTTT. This translates into CASASWGVASTDTQYF. The V gene is TRBV28, the J gene TRBJ2-3, with D tentatively TRBD2 (6 bases). The V gene's germline CDR1 is MDHEN and CDR2 SYDVKM. V lost 8 bases, J lost 0 bases, and 18 bases lay in between. This CDR3 has 16 amino acids.